Listed below are T cell receptor beta chains from one sample, sequenced in a study of CD4 T cells in relation to SARS-CoV-2 and coronaviruses. TCRdb keeps only in-frame clones here, not all; method: immunoSEQ multiplex PCR. Found here are some 68,000 clones, over 90% of them singletons; the top ten hold under 0.25%. Source material: naive CD4+ T cells from PBMCs. These receptors were collected from a human donor in good health. Each CDR3 is given with its conserved first and last residue. The D gene is left open where the match is weak. Size values are once, few and many counts, or a class for expanded clones, and some rows have none.

size,J,V,D,DNA,CDR3
.,TRBJ1-1,TRBV28,.,TGTGCCAGCACCTTCTCGGGGGCGCGGATGAACACTGAAGCTTTCTTT,CASTFSGARMNTEAFF
.,TRBJ2-7,TRBV5-4,.,TGTGCCAGCAGCTTCCATCCGGGAGCAGGTTCCTACGAGCAGTACTTC,CASSFHPGAGSYEQYF
.,TRBJ2-2,TRBV5-1,.,TGCGCCAGCAGCCCGTCTAACGGGGGCGGGGAGCTGTTTTTT,CASSPSNGGGELFF
.,TRBJ2-1,TRBV3-1/TRBV3-2,TRBD1,TGTGCCAGCAGCCAAGCTTACCGGGACAGGGGGTACAATGAGCAGTTCTTC,CASSQAYRDRGYNEQFF
.,TRBJ1-2,TRBV28,.,TGTGCCAGCAGATCGGGGGGCGGGGGTCCCTATGGCTACACCTTC,CASRSGGGGPYGYTF
.,TRBJ1-2,TRBV5-1,TRBD1,TGCGCCAGCAGCTTACAGGGGGATGGCTACACCTTC,CASSLQGDGYTF
.,TRBJ2-5,TRBV11-3,TRBD2,TGTGCCAGCATCTTAAACAGCGGGAGACGGGTAGGAGAGACCCAGTACTTC,CASILNSGRRVGETQYF
.,TRBJ2-7,TRBV7-2,.,TGTGCCAGCAGCTTACATGGGGGCGCCGGTTTCTACGAGCAGTACTTC,CASSLHGGAGFYEQYF
.,TRBJ1-4,TRBV10-3,.,TGTGCCATCAGCGGAACAGGGTTTGGGAAACTGTTTTTT,CAISGTGFGKLFF
.,TRBJ2-7,TRBV5-1,.,TGCGCCAGCAGCGCGGGACCCCCACCCTCCTACGAGCAGTACTTC,CASSAGPPPSYEQYF
.,TRBJ2-2,TRBV2,TRBD2,TGTGCCAGCAGCCAAAGCGGGAGGAACACCGGGGAGCTGTTTTTT,CASSQSGRNTGELFF
.,TRBJ1-1,TRBV28,.,TGTGCCAGCAGTTTGGGGCGTGGGGGCAGGGGCTTCACTGAAGCTTTCTTT,CASSLGRGGRGFTEAFF
.,TRBJ1-5,TRBV5-1,TRBD1,TGCGCCAGCAGCCCTGGGACAGGAGATCAGCCCCAGCATTTT,CASSPGTGDQPQHF
.,TRBJ2-2,TRBV28,.,TGTGCCAGCAGTTCCCCCGGGGAGCTGTTTTTT,CASSSPGELFF
.,TRBJ2-2,TRBV24-1,.,TGTGCCACCAGTGAAGGGGGTAGGAACACCGGGGAGCTGTTTTTT,CATSEGGRNTGELFF
.,TRBJ1-1,TRBV30,.,TGTGCCTGGAAAGGGGGAACTGAAGCTTTCTTT,CAWKGGTEAFF
.,TRBJ2-1,TRBV7-3,.,TGTGCCAGCAGCTTAACGCTCGACTCCTTCTTGTTCTTC,CASSLTLDSFLFF
.,TRBJ2-2,TRBV5-4,.,TGTGCCAGCAGCGGTTCTCCTCCGGGGCCCTACACCGGGGAGCTGTTTTTT,CASSGSPPGPYTGELFF
.,TRBJ2-3,TRBV15,TRBD1,TGTGCCACCAGCAGAGGCCCAGGGGGCGCGGGCACAGATACGCAGTATTTT,CATSRGPGGAGTDTQYF
.,TRBJ2-3,TRBV25-1,.,TGTGCCAGCAGTGCAGATACGCAGTATTTT,CASSADTQYF
once,TRBJ2-7,TRBV6-2/TRBV6-3,TRBD1,TGTGCCAGCAGTTCACAGGGGTACGAGCAGTACTTC,CASSSQGYEQYF
.,TRBJ2-3,TRBV9,.,TGTGCCAGCAGCGTAGGGGGAGGCCCGGGAGCAGATACGCAGTATTTT,CASSVGGGPGADTQYF
.,TRBJ2-7,TRBV5-7,.,TGTGCCAGCAGCTTGAGGCTTATACGGTATAATTACTTC,CASSLRLIRYNYF
.,TRBJ1-4,TRBV24-1,TRBD1,TGTGCCACCAGTGACCTGACAGGGGGCGGTGAAAAACTGTTTTTT,CATSDLTGGGEKLFF
.,TRBJ2-1,TRBV18,TRBD2,TGTGCCAGCTCAACGGGAACTAGCGGGTCTTACAATGAGCAGTTCTTC,CASSTGTSGSYNEQFF
.,TRBJ2-5,TRBV9,TRBD2,TGTGCCAGCAGCGTGACTAGCGGGGTACAAGAGACCCAGTACTTC,CASSVTSGVQETQYF